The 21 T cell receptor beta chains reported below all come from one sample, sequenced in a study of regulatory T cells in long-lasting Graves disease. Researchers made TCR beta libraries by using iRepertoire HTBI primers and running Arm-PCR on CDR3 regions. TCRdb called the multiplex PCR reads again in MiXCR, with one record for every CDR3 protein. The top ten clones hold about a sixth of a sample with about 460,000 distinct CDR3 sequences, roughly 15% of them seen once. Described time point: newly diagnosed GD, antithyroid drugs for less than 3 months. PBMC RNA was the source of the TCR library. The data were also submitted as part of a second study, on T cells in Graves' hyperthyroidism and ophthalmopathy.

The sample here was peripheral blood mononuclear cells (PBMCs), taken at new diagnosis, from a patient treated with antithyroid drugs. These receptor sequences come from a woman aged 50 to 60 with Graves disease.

The CDR3 loop is CASSSLLLGDYNEQFF. CDR3 sequence (DNA): TGTGCCAGCAGCTCCCTTTTGTTGGGCGACTACAATGAGCAGTTCTTC. The rearrangement uses TRBV11-2 and TRBJ2-1, with no clear D. Germline assignment: CDR1 SGHAT and CDR2 FQNNGV. The CDR3 spans 16 residues. Trimming left V 4 bases short and J 3 bases short, with 16 bases between.

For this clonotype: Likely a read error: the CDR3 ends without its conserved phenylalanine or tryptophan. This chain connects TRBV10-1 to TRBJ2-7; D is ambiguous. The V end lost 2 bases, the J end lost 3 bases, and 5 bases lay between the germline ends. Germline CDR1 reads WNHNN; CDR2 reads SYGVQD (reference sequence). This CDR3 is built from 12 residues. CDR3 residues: CASSENSYEQYL. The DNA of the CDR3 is TGCGCCAGCAGTGAGAACAGCTACGAGCAGTACCTC.

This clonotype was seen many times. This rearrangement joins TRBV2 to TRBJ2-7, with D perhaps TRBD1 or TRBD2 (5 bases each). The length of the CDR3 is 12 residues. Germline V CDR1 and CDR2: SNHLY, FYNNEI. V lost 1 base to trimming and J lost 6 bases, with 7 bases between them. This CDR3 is CASSEGGTEQYF. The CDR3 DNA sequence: TGTGCCAGCAGTGAAGGGGGGACCGAGCAGTACTTC.

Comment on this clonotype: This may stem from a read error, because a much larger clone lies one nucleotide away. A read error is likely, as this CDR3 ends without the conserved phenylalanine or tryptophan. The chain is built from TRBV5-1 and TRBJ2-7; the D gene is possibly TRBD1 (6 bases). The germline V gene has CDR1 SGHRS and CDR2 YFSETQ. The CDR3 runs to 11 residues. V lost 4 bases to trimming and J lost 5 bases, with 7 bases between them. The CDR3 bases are TGCGCCAGCAGCAACAGGGACGAGCAGTACTCC. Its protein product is CASSNRDEQYS.

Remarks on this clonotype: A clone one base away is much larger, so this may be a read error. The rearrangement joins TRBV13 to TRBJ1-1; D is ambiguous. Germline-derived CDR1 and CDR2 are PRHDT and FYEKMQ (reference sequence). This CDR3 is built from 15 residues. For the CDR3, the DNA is TGTGCCAGCAGTTTTTTGAATCCCGGAGGCACTGAAGCTCTCTTT. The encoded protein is CASSFLNPGGTEALF.

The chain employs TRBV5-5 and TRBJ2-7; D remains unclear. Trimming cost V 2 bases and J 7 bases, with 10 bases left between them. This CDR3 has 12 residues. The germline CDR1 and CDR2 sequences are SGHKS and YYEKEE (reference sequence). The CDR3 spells CASSFSGVEQYF. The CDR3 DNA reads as TGTGCCAGCAGCTTTTCTGGGGTTGAGCAGTACTTC.

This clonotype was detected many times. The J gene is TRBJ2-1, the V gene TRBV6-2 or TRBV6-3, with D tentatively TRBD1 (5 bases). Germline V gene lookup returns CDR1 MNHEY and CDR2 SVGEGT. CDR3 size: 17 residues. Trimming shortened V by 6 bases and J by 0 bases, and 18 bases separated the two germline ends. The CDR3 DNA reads TGTGCCAGCAGATCCGACTCAGCTGGGGCCTCCTACAATGAGCAGTTCTTC. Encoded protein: CASRSDSAGASYNEQFF.

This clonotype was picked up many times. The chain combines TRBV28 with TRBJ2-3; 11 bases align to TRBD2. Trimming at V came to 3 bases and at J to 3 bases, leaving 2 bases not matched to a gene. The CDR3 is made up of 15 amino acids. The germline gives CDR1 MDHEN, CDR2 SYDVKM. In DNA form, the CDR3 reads TGTGCCAGCAGTTTCACTAGCGGGAGTACAGATACGCAGTATTTT. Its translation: CASSFTSGSTDTQYF.

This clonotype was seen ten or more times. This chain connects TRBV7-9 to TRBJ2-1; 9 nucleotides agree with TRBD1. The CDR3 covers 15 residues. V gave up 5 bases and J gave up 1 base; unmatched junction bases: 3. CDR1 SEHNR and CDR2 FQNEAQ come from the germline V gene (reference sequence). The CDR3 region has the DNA TGTGCCAGCAGCCGAGACAGGGGGTCCTACAATGAGCAGTTCTTC. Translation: CASSRDRGSYNEQFF.

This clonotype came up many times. The CDR3 DNA reads as TGTGCCAGCAGCCAAGTAAACACCGGGGAGCTGTTTTTT. Translated, it gives CASSQVNTGELFF. This chain joins TRBV3-1 and TRBJ2-2; D remains ambiguous. This CDR3 is 13 amino acids long. Trimming shortened V by 1 base and J by 2 bases, and 2 bases separated the two germline ends. Germline V gene data show CDR1 as LGHDT and CDR2 as YNNKEL (reference sequence).

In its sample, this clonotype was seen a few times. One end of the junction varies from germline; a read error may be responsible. The CDR3 nucleotides read TGTGCCATCAGTGACGGGACAATTGCTTACTATGGCTACGCCTTC. It codes for CAISDGTIAYYGYAF. The chain joins TRBV10-3 to TRBJ1-2, with D perhaps matching TRBD1 (6 bases). The CDR3 is 15 residues long. CDR1 ENHRY and CDR2 SYGVKD come from the germline V gene.

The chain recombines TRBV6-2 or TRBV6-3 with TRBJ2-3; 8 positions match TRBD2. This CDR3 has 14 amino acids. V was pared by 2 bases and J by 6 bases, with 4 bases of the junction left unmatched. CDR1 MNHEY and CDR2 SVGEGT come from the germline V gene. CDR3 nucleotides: TGTGCCAGCAGTTACCGGGAGGGCCTGGATACGCAGTATTTT. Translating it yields CASSYREGLDTQYF.

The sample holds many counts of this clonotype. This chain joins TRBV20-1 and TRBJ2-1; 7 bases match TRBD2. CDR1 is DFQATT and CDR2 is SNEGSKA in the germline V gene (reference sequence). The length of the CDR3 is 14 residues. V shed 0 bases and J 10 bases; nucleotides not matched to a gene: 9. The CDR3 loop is CSARDWREYREQFF. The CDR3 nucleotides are TGCAGTGCTAGAGATTGGCGGGAGTATAGGGAGCAGTTCTTC.

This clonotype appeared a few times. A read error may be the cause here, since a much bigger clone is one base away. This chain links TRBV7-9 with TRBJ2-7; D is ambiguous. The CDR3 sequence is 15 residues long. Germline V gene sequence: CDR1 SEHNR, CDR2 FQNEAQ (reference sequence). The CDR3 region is CASSLSERRSYGQYF. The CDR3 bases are TGTGCCAGCAGCTTATCGGAAAGGCGGTCCTACGGGCAGTACTTC.

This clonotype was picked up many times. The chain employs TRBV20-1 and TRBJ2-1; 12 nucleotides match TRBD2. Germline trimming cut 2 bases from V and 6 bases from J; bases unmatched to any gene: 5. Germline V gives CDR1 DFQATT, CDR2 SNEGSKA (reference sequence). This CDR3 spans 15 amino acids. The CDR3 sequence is CSARTGTSGSNEQFF. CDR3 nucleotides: TGCAGTGCTAGAACCGGGACTAGCGGGTCCAATGAGCAGTTCTTC.

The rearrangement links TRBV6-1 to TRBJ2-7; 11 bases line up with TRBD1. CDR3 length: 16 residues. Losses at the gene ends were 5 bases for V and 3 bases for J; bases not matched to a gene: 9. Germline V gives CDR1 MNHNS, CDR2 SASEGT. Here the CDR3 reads CASSKATGTGGYEQYF. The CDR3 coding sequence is TGTGCCAGCAGTAAGGCGACCGGGACAGGGGGCTACGAGCAGTACTTC.

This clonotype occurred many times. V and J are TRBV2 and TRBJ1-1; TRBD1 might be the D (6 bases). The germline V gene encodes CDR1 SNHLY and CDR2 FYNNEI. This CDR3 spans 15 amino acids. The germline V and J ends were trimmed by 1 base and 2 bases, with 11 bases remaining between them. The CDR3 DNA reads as TGTGCCAGCAGTGAAGTCGGCAGGGGTAACACTGAAGCTTTCTTT. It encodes CASSEVGRGNTEAFF.

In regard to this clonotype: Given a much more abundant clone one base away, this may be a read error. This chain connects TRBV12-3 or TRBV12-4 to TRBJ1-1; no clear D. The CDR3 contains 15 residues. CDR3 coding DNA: TGTGTCAGCAGTCCAGACAATCTTGAGAACACTGAAGCTTTCTTT. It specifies CVSSPDNLENTEAFF.

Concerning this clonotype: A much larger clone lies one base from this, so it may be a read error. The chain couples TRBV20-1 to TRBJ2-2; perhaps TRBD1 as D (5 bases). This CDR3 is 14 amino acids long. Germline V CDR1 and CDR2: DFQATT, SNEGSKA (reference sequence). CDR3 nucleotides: TGCAGTGCTAGTCAACAGGACAACACCAGGGAGCTGTTTTTT. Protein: CSASQQDNTRELFF.

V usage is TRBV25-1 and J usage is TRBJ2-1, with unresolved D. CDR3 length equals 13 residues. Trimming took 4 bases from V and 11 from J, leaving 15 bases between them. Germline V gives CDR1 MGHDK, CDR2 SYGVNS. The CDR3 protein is CASSGPPIPQQFF. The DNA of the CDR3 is TGTGCCAGCAGTGGACCGCCGATTCCCCAGCAGTTCTTC.

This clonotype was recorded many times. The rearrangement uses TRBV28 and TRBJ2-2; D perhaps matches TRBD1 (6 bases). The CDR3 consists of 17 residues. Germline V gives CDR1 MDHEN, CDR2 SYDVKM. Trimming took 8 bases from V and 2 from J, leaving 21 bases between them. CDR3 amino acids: CASAHQGLGFNTGELFF. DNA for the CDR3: TGTGCCAGCGCACACCAGGGGCTGGGGTTTAACACCGGGGAGCTGTTTTTT.